This T cell receptor (beta chain) was sequenced for a study of vaccination and CD4 T cells after COVID-19. As to time point: late sampling 161 to 241 days after vaccination in a few convalescent patients. Treatment specified: approximately 9-day PBMC culture with coronavirus spike peptide pools or control peptides (ViraFEST assay). Replacement of half the medium with fresh IL-2 medium took place on days 3 and 7. With the Oncomine TCR Beta short-read assay, DNA from cultured CD4+ T cells was sequenced. TCRdb redid the calling of the PCR reads with MiXCR, one entry per CDR3 protein. The table has approximately 24,000 distinct CDR3 sequences, around 28% seen once; the top ten hold roughly 7.1%. In the case of this clonotype: The target antigen is unknown.

V lost 6 bases and J lost 5, with 17 bases in between. Germline CDR1 MNHNS, CDR2 SASEGT. The CDR3 sequence is 14 residues long. The sequence was collected from a human donor who had recovered from COVID-19. Source: CD4+ T cells from blood, cultured in vitro, taken about 7 months after SARS-CoV-2 vaccination. This chain uses TRBV6-1 with TRBJ2-7; D gene uncertain. In DNA form, the CDR3 reads TGTGCCAGCAGCGGACGGCCTAGTACCCACGAGCAGTACTTC. This translates into CASSGRPSTHEQYF.